These 3 T cell receptor beta chains came from one sample sequenced in a study of early T cells in non-severe SARS-CoV-2 infection. TCRdb reanalysed the 5' RACE reads using MiXCR and keeps one entry per CDR3 protein. The sample contains around 50,000 distinct CDR3 sequences, 6.5% to 9.5% of which appear only once. Material: whole blood. All receptors come from an adult who was a healthcare worker with PCR-confirmed SARS-CoV-2 infection or an uninfected control (not recorded which).

For this clonotype: A much larger clone differs by one base, so this may be a read error. This chain connects TRBV20-1 to TRBJ1-6; 12 nucleotides line up with TRBD1. The CDR3 has 17 residues. Germline assignment: CDR1 DFQATT and CDR2 SNEGSKA (reference sequence). The CDR3 nucleotides are TGCAGTGCTAGAGAAACCGGGACAGGGGGCTATAATTCATCCCTCCACTTT. This sequence encodes CSARETGTGGYNSSLHF.

This clonotype was detected ten times or more. This chain links TRBV5-6 with TRBJ2-2, with no clear D. The V and J ends lost 0 bases and 6 bases respectively, with 6 bases between them. The germline V gene has CDR1 SGHDT and CDR2 YYEEEE. CDR3 length equals 13 residues. CDR3 sequence reads: CASSLDLPGELFF. The CDR3 DNA reads TGTGCCAGCAGCTTGGATCTCCCCGGGGAGCTGTTTTTT.

The sample holds many counts of this clonotype. V usage is TRBV27 and J usage is TRBJ1-1, with TRBD1 matching over 11 bases. V shed 8 bases, J shed 0 bases, and the junction held 14 bases outside the gene matches. This CDR3 contains 18 residues. The germline gives CDR1 MNHEY, CDR2 SMNVEV (reference sequence). CDR3 protein: CASASVFRDRGMNTEAFF. CDR3 coding DNA: TGTGCCAGCGCTTCAGTGTTCCGGGACAGGGGGATGAACACTGAAGCTTTCTTT.